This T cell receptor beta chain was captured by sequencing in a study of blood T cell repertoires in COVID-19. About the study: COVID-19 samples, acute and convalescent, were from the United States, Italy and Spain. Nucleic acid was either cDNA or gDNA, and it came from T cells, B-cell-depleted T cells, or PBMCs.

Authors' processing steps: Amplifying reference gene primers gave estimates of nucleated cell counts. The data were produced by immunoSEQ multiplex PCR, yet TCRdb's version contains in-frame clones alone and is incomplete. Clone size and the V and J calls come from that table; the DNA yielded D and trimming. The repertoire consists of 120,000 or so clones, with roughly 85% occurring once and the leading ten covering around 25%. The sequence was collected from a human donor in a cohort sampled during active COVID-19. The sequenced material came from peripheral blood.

This CDR3 is CASSLVGTEGNPPLHF. The CDR3 nucleotides read TGTGCCAGCTCACTAGTCGGGACAGAGGGAAATCCACCCCTCCACTTT. V usage is TRBV18 and J usage is TRBJ1-6, with TRBD1 identical over 7 bases. Germline loops: CDR1 KGHSH, CDR2 LQKENI. The J segment lost 11 bases and the V segment lost 4 bases, leaving 14 bases of the junction unmatched. The CDR3 length is 16 residues. Full variable domain (outside the CDR3, taken from reference TRBV18 and TRBJ1-6): NAGVMQNPRHLVRRRGQEARLRCSPMKGHSHVYWYRQLPEEGLKFMVYLQKENIIDESGMPKERFSAEFPKEGPSILRIQQVVRGDSAAYFCASSLVGTEGNPPLHFGNGTRLTVT.